The rows below give T cell receptor beta chains drawn from one sample of a study of beta chain features in type 1 diabetes. The repertoire was sequenced with immunoSEQ multiplex PCR; TCRdb's copy has only in-frame clones and lacks some. The sample lists 130,000 or so clones; over 8% were seen once. Sequencing was done on a sample of central memory CD4+ T cells from blood. The origin of the receptors is a woman aged 40 to 50 in good health. Each CDR3 is given with its conserved first and last residue. A D gene is named only where the DNA matches it firmly. Size tells how often a clone was seen (once, few, many) or the class of an expanded clone, and some rows leave it out.

D: TRBD1
size: -
V: TRBV27
J: TRBJ2-1
DNA: TGTGCCAGCAGTTCCTTCGGACAGGGACCCTACAATGAGCAGTTCTTC
CDR3: CASSSFGQGPYNEQFF

D: -
size: -
V: TRBV21-1
J: TRBJ1-5
DNA: TGTGCCAGCAGCAAAGGCCCAGGGGAGTATAGCAATCAGCCCCAGCATTTT
CDR3: CASSKGPGEYSNQPQHF

D: -
size: -
V: TRBV6-5
J: TRBJ1-2
DNA: TGTGCCAGCAGCCGAGACCCGACAGGCTCCTATGGCTACACCTTC
CDR3: CASSRDPTGSYGYTF

D: -
size: few
V: TRBV14
J: TRBJ1-6
DNA: TGTGCCAGCAGCCAAACAGGCAGCGGGTATTCACCCCTCCACTTT
CDR3: CASSQTGSGYSPLHF

D: TRBD1
size: -
V: TRBV19
J: TRBJ2-5
DNA: TGTGCCAGTACCCTGGGACAGGGCCAAGAGACCCAGTACTTC
CDR3: CASTLGQGQETQYF

D: TRBD2
size: -
V: TRBV5-1
J: TRBJ2-3
DNA: TGCGCCAGCACCATGAATAGCGGGGTTGTTACGCAGTATTTT
CDR3: CASTMNSGVVTQYF

D: -
size: few
V: TRBV5-1
J: TRBJ1-3
DNA: TGCGCCAGCAGCGTCGACAGCTCTGGAAACACCATATATTTT
CDR3: CASSVDSSGNTIYF

D: TRBD1
size: few
V: TRBV5-1
J: TRBJ1-1
DNA: TGCGCCAGCAGCCCCGCCGGACAGGTAAACACTGAAGCTTTCTTT
CDR3: CASSPAGQVNTEAFF

D: TRBD2
size: -
V: TRBV5-6
J: TRBJ2-7
DNA: TGTGCCAGCAGCCCGGGGGGGGCCTACGAGCAGTACTTC
CDR3: CASSPGGAYEQYF

D: -
size: few
V: TRBV7-7
J: TRBJ2-2
DNA: TGTGCCAGCAGCCACGGGGCGAACACCGGGGAGCTGTTTTTT
CDR3: CASSHGANTGELFF

D: TRBD1
size: -
V: TRBV19
J: TRBJ1-5
DNA: TGTGCCAGTAGACGACAGGGAGGTGATCAGCCCCAGCATTTT
CDR3: CASRRQGGDQPQHF

D: -
size: -
V: TRBV4-1
J: TRBJ2-6
DNA: TGCGCCAGCAGCCCGGCGGGGAGCGGGGCCAACGTCCTGACTTTC
CDR3: CASSPAGSGANVLTF

D: -
size: many
V: TRBV18
J: TRBJ2-2
DNA: TGTGCCAGCTCAAAACCGGGGACTTTCACCGGGGAGCTGTTTTTT
CDR3: CASSKPGTFTGELFF

D: TRBD2
size: -
V: TRBV9
J: TRBJ2-3
DNA: TGTGCCAGCAGCGCCTCAAGCGGGGGGGCTTTCTCAGATACGCAGTATTTT
CDR3: CASSASSGGAFSDTQYF

D: TRBD1
size: few
V: TRBV11-3
J: TRBJ2-7
DNA: TGTGCCAGCAGCCCTATAGGCCGCGGGACAGGATCCTACGAGCAGTACTTC
CDR3: CASSPIGRGTGSYEQYF

D: TRBD1
size: -
V: TRBV19
J: TRBJ1-6
DNA: TGTGCCACCGACCACGGCAGGGGGGTAGCAGGTGGATCACCCCTCCACTTT
CDR3: CATDHGRGVAGGSPLHF

D: TRBD1
size: -
V: TRBV5-8
J: TRBJ1-1
DNA: TGTGCCAGCACCCCCCGACAGGGGTCTGAAGCTTTCTTT
CDR3: CASTPRQGSEAFF

D: -
size: few
V: TRBV7-9
J: TRBJ2-5
DNA: TGTGCCAGCAGCGACGCAGGGACAACTCAAGAGACCCAGTACTTC
CDR3: CASSDAGTTQETQYF

D: -
size: few
V: TRBV7-9
J: TRBJ2-3
DNA: TGTGCCAGCACCCTAGGGGAGGTCGGTGGGACGCAGTATTTT
CDR3: CASTLGEVGGTQYF

D: TRBD1
size: few
V: TRBV7-8
J: TRBJ2-3
DNA: TGTGCCAGCAGCAGACGGACAGGGGTTGGGGTCGATACGCAGTATTTT
CDR3: CASSRRTGVGVDTQYF

D: TRBD1
size: -
V: TRBV7-7
J: TRBJ2-5
DNA: TGTGCTAGCAGCTCCTCCTGGACAGGCCAAGAGACCCAGTACTTC
CDR3: CASSSSWTGQETQYF

D: TRBD2
size: few
V: TRBV27
J: TRBJ2-2
DNA: TGTGCCAGCAGTGCACGGGGGGGAGCCGGGGAGCTGTTTTTT
CDR3: CASSARGGAGELFF

D: TRBD1
size: -
V: TRBV11-3
J: TRBJ1-3
DNA: TGTGCCAGCAGCCGGGACAGCGATCGCTCTGGAAACACCATATATTTT
CDR3: CASSRDSDRSGNTIYF

D: -
size: -
V: TRBV18
J: TRBJ2-2
DNA: TGTGCCAGCTCACCACGCCAGTCTTCCGGGGAGCTGTTTTTT
CDR3: CASSPRQSSGELFF

D: -
size: once
V: TRBV7-9
J: TRBJ2-1
DNA: TGTGCCAGCAGCCTGGGACACGCTAATGAGCAGTTCTTC
CDR3: CASSLGHANEQFF

D: -
size: -
V: TRBV11-2
J: TRBJ2-7
DNA: TGTGCCAGCAGCTTAGATCCCGGCAGGGACTACGAGCAGTACTTC
CDR3: CASSLDPGRDYEQYF

D: TRBD1
size: -
V: TRBV29-1
J: TRBJ1-5
DNA: TGCAGCGAACCGAGGACAGGGGATGGTCAGCCCCAGCATTTT
CDR3: CSEPRTGDGQPQHF

D: -
size: -
V: TRBV12-5
J: TRBJ2-2
DNA: TGTGCTAGTGGCCGGATCCGGGACACCAACACCGGGGAGCTGTTTTTT
CDR3: CASGRIRDTNTGELFF

D: TRBD1
size: few
V: TRBV5-1
J: TRBJ2-5
DNA: TGCGCCAGCAGCCCGGGACAGGGGAAGGAGACCCAGTACTTC
CDR3: CASSPGQGKETQYF

D: TRBD1
size: many
V: TRBV6-5
J: TRBJ2-3
DNA: TGTGCCAGCAGTATAACCGGGACAGGGGTGGATACGCAGTATTTT
CDR3: CASSITGTGVDTQYF

D: TRBD1
size: few
V: TRBV5-6
J: TRBJ2-1
DNA: TGTGCCGTCGGACAGGGGGCAACCAATGAGCAGTTCTTC
CDR3: CAVGQGATNEQFF

D: TRBD1
size: -
V: TRBV13
J: TRBJ1-4
DNA: TGTGCCAGCAGCTCGTACAGGGGAGGAACTAATGAAAAACTGTTTTTT
CDR3: CASSSYRGGTNEKLFF

D: TRBD1
size: -
V: TRBV5-1
J: TRBJ2-5
DNA: TGCGCCAGCAGCTCAGGACAGGGCTCCGAGACCCAGTACTTC
CDR3: CASSSGQGSETQYF

D: -
size: few
V: TRBV5-5
J: TRBJ1-3
DNA: TGTGCCAGCAGCTTGGACCCCAACATACCGTCCTCTGGAAACACCATATATTTT
CDR3: CASSLDPNIPSSGNTIYF

D: TRBD1
size: few
V: TRBV10-3
J: TRBJ1-2
DNA: TGTGCCATCAGTGAGTCAGGACAGGCATATGGCTACACCTTC
CDR3: CAISESGQAYGYTF

D: -
size: many
V: TRBV6-6
J: TRBJ1-1
DNA: TGTGCCAGCAGTCGTCAGGAGGGTGAAGCTTTCTTT
CDR3: CASSRQEGEAFF

D: TRBD2
size: few
V: TRBV11-2
J: TRBJ2-7
DNA: TGTGCCAGCAGCTTAGAGAGAGCTAGCGGGGGAAACGAGCAGTACTTC
CDR3: CASSLERASGGNEQYF

D: TRBD2
size: -
V: TRBV9
J: TRBJ2-5
DNA: TGTGCCAGCAGCGTGGGACTAGCGGGGGGCAGCGCTAGGGAGACCCAGTACTTC
CDR3: CASSVGLAGGSARETQYF

D: -
size: -
V: TRBV23-1
J: TRBJ1-2
DNA: TGCGCCAGCCCCTCCCCCAAAAGGAGGTATGGCTACACCTTC
CDR3: CASPSPKRRYGYTF

D: TRBD2
size: -
V: TRBV6-4
J: TRBJ2-5
DNA: TGTGCCAGCAGGAGACTAGCGGGAGACCAAGAGACCCAGTACTTC
CDR3: CASRRLAGDQETQYF

D: -
size: -
V: TRBV7-6
J: TRBJ2-5
DNA: TGTGCCAGCAGCCAGTACCAAGAGACCCAGTACTTC
CDR3: CASSQYQETQYF

D: -
size: -
V: TRBV5-1
J: TRBJ2-1
DNA: TGCGCCAGCCTTCCCTCCCTGGGGAGCTCCTACAATGAGCAGTTCTTC
CDR3: CASLPSLGSSYNEQFF

D: TRBD1
size: -
V: TRBV9
J: TRBJ2-3
DNA: TGTGCCAGCAGCGTAGGGGACAGTACAGATACGCAGTATTTT
CDR3: CASSVGDSTDTQYF

D: -
size: -
V: TRBV5-1
J: TRBJ2-7
DNA: TGCGCCAGCAGCTCCGACACGTACGAGCAGTACTTC
CDR3: CASSSDTYEQYF

D: -
size: many
V: TRBV7-9
J: TRBJ1-4
DNA: TGTGCCAGCAGCCCAGGACAGCCTAATGAAAAACTGTTTTTT
CDR3: CASSPGQPNEKLFF